This T cell receptor (beta chain) was sequenced for a study of blood T cell repertoires in COVID-19. On the study more broadly: The study drew acute and convalescent COVID-19 samples from the United States, Italy and Spain.

In the original analysis: From reference gene primer amplification, estimates of nucleated cell counts were derived. Produced via immunoSEQ multiplex PCR; TCRdb's table is partial and in-frame only. From that table come the V and J calls and clone size; the DNA was used to work out D and trimming. This repertoire shows about 50,000 clones, around 79% found once; its top ten account for around a quarter. Trimming removed 3 bases from V and 5 bases from J; junction bases left unmatched: 9. CDR1 and CDR2 from the germline V gene are SQVTM and ANQGSEA. The CDR3 has 15 residues. This clone was detected only a few times.

The TCR sequence derives from a man aged 70-80 years with acute or convalescent COVID-19. The V and J genes are TRBV29-1 and TRBJ2-3; 9 bases map to TRBD2. What was sequenced was peripheral blood. CDR3: CSVDSYQAGGDTQYF. The CDR3 DNA follows: TGCAGCGTTGATTCGTACCAAGCGGGAGGAGATACGCAGTATTTT.